This TCR beta chain was obtained from a study of shared clonotypes between healthy human individuals. Source study methods: Without quality scores, immunoSEQ junctional reads could not be filtered like full-length reads. Produced via immunoSEQ multiplex PCR; TCRdb's table is partial and in-frame only. V and J calls and clone size follow that table, whereas D and trimming were derived from the DNA. The table lists over 2 million clones, 85% to 95% of them singletons. As concerns this clone: Its target is not known.

General study points: Only blood samples were collected, and tissue repertoires likely differ.

Trimming left V 6 bases short and J 0 bases short, with 21 bases between. There are 18 residues in the CDR3. The germline gives CDR1 MDHEN, CDR2 SYDVKM. The specimen sequenced was naive CD4+ T cells from PBMCs. Subset here: CD45RA+ positively selected. The receptor's source is a man aged 18 to 29 in good health. Some clones in this sample may be carry-over from other donors' samples. The rearrangement links TRBV28 to TRBJ1-5, with D possibly matching TRBD1 (5 bases). CDR3 DNA sequence: TGTGCCAGCAGAGAGGTCCGCGGGACCTTAAGTAGCAATCAGCCCCAGCATTTT. Translating gives CASREVRGTLSSNQPQHF.